These T cell receptor beta chains were read from a single sample in a study of post-analysis software for immune sequencing data. MiXCR, applied by TCRdb to the PCR reads, yields one record per CDR3 protein. The sample carries approximately 730,000 distinct CDR3 sequences, under 60% recorded once. Sequencing was carried out using blood. The receptors stem from a girl aged 10 to 17 with multiple sclerosis. CDR3s include the opening cysteine and the closing phenylalanine or tryptophan. A D gene is named only where the DNA matches it firmly. Only part of the rows carry a size: once, few, many, or a class if the clone is expanded.

v_gene	d_gene	abundance	j_gene	CDR3aa	CDR3nt
TRBV7-2	TRBD2	few	TRBJ2-1	CASSPPNRAGDEQFF	TGTGCCAGCAGCCCCCCTAATAGAGCGGGAGATGAGCAGTTCTTC
TRBV5-1	TRBD2	-	TRBJ2-1	CASSLTSVVESGRAGEQFF	TGCGCCAGCAGCTTGACCTCCGTAGTAGAGAGCGGGAGGGCCGGGGAGCAGTTCTTC
TRBV2	TRBD1	-	TRBJ2-3	CASSRDRGTDTQYF	TGTGCCAGCAGTCGGGACAGGGGGACAGATACGCAGTATTTT
TRBV20-1	-	-	TRBJ2-1	CSARGVGSPSYNEQCF	TGCAGTGCTAGAGGAGTAGGTAGCCCGTCCTACAATGAGCAGTGCTTC
TRBV4-2	TRBD1	-	TRBJ2-7	CASSQSPDRGLREQYF	TGTGCCAGCAGCCAGAGCCCGGACAGGGGGTTAAGGGAGCAGTACTTC
TRBV7-9	TRBD2	-	TRBJ2-3	CASSPGTSATDTQYF	TGTGCCAGCAGCCCCGGGACTAGCGCTACAGATACGCAGTATTTT
TRBV12-3/TRBV12-4	-	-	TRBJ2-3	CASSLSQVDTQYF	TGTGCCAGCAGTTTGAGTCAGGTAGATACGCAGTATTTT
TRBV7-3	TRBD1	once	TRBJ1-5	CASSKTGGSNQPQHF	TGTGCCAGCAGCAAAACAGGGGGAAGCAATCAGCCCCAGCATTTT
TRBV5-5	-	-	TRBJ2-1	CASSPLVGEQSEQFF	TGTGCCAGCAGCCCCTTGGTAGGGGAGCAAAGTGAGCAGTTCTTC
TRBV4-3	-	-	TRBJ2-5	CASSQLGAGTPPGTQYF	TGCGCCAGCAGCCAACTAGGGGCCGGGACACCACCAGGGACCCAGTACTTC
TRBV27	-	-	TRBJ2-7	CASSLGTAGYEQYF	TGTGCCAGCAGTTTAGGTACGGCCGGCTACGAGCAGTACTTC
TRBV6-6	-	-	TRBJ2-6	CASSYSVMRGANVLTF	TGTGCCAGCAGTTATAGCGTGATGAGAGGGGCCAACGTCCTGACTTTC
TRBV27	-	-	TRBJ2-7	CASSLGYQYEQYF	TGTGCCAGCAGTTTAGGCTACCAGTACGAGCAGTACTTC
TRBV7-9	-	-	TRBJ1-4	CASSQEGYNEKLFF	TGTGCCAGCAGCCAAGAGGGGTATAATGAAAAACTGTTTTTT
TRBV7-9	-	few	TRBJ2-1	CASSLDKGEQFF	TGTGCCAGCAGCTTAGACAAGGGTGAGCAGTTCTTC
TRBV15	-	few	TRBJ2-3	CATSRAVGADTQYF	TGTGCCACCAGCAGAGCGGTGGGAGCAGATACGCAGTATTTT
TRBV9	TRBD1	-	TRBJ2-5	CASSFGTGWQETQYF	TGTGCCAGCAGCTTCGGGACAGGGTGGCAAGAGACCCAGTACTTC
TRBV5-1	TRBD2	-	TRBJ2-5	CASSFTSGLAGGKEQYF	TGCGCCAGCAGCTTCACTTCGGGACTAGCGGGAGGGAAAGAGCAGTACTTC
TRBV29-1	TRBD1	-	TRBJ1-2	CSVTPGQGANYGYTF	TGCAGCGTTACCCCCGGACAGGGGGCTAACTATGGCTACACCTTC
TRBV9	TRBD2	-	TRBJ2-1	CASSQLTPSIGEGRDNEQFF	TGTGCCAGCAGCCAGCTCACCCCAAGCATCGGGGAGGGCAGGGACAATGAGCAGTTCTTC
TRBV7-9	TRBD2	few	TRBJ2-3	CASSLGAAGSTDTQYF	TGTGCCAGCAGCTTAGGCGCAGCGGGGTCCACAGATACGCAGTATTTT
TRBV28	-	many	TRBJ2-5	CASSLQGRETQYF	TGTGCCAGCAGTTTGCAGGGTCGAGAGACCCAGTACTTC
TRBV29-1	TRBD1	few	TRBJ1-2	CSVGQGDGYTF	TGCAGCGTGGGACAGGGGGATGGCTACACCTTC
TRBV14	-	few	TRBJ2-6	CASSRVIRQRSSGANVLTF	TGTGCCAGCAGCCGAGTAATCCGACAGCGAAGTTCTGGGGCCAACGTCCTGACTTTC
TRBV6-2/TRBV6-3	-	-	TRBJ1-2	CASSSGGPGGYTF	TGTGCCAGCAGTTCAGGCGGGCCGGGAGGCTACACCTTC
TRBV7-2	-	-	TRBJ2-7	CASSLGFQVLEPTYEQYF	TGTGCCAGCAGCTTAGGATTCCAGGTACTAGAGCCAACCTACGAGCAGTACTTC
TRBV6-1	-	few	TRBJ2-7	CASSGQGPRTYEQYF	TGTGCCAGCAGTGGCCAGGGACCCCGCACCTACGAGCAGTACTTC
TRBV28	-	-	TRBJ2-3	CASRRLRPSGTDTQYF	TGTGCCAGCAGGCGCCTTCGGCCATCGGGAACAGATACGCAGTATTTT
TRBV4-3	-	-	TRBJ1-2	CASSQALQGFVYGYTF	TGCGCCAGCAGCCAAGCTTTACAGGGTTTTGTGTATGGCTACACCTTC
TRBV20-1	-	few	TRBJ2-7	CSALTPKGSEQYF	TGCAGTGCCCTTACACCCAAGGGGTCCGAGCAGTACTTC
TRBV12-3/TRBV12-4	TRBD2	-	TRBJ2-4	CASSPQLAVAKNIQYF	TGTGCCAGCAGTCCCCAACTAGCGGTGGCCAAAAACATTCAGTACTTC